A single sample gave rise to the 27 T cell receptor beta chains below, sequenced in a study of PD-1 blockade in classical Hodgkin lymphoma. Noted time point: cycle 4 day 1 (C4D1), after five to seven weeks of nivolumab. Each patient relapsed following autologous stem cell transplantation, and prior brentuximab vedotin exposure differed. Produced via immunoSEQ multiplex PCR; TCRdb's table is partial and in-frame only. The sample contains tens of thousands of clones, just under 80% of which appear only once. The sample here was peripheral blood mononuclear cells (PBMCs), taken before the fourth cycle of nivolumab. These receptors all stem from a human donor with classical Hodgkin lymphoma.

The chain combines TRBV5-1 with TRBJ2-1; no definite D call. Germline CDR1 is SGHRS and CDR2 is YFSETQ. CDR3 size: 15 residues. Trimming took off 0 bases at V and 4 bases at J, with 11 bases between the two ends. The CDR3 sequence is CASSLAPGLYNEQFF. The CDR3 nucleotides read TGCGCCAGCAGCTTGGCGCCGGGCCTTTACAATGAGCAGTTCTTC. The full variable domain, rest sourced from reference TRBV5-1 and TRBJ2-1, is KAGVTQTPRYLIKTRGQQVTLSCSPISGHRSVSWYQQTPGQGLQFLFEYFSETQRNKGNFPGRFSGRQFSNSRSEMNVSTLELGDSALYLCASSLAPGLYNEQFFGPGTRLTVL.

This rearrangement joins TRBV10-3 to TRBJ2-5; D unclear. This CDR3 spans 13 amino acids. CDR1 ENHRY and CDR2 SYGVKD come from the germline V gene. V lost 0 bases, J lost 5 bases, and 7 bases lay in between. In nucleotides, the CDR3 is TGTGCCATCAGTGAGTCGGTCGGGGAGACCCAGTACTTC. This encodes CAISESVGETQYF.

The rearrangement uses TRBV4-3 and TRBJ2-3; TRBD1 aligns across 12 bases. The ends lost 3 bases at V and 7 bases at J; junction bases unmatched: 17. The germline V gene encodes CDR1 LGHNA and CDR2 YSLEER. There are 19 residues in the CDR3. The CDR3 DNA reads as TGCGCCAGCAGCCACCTTAAGAGGGGGGGACAGGGGGCGACGAATACGCAGTATTTT. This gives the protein CASSHLKRGGQGATNTQYF.

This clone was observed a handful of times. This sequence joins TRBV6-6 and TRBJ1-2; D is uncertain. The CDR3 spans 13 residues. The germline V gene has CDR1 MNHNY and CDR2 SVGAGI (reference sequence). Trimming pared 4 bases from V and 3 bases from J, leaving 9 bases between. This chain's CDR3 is CASSSLLHYGYTF. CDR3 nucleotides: TGTGCCAGCAGTTCACTACTCCACTATGGCTACACCTTC.

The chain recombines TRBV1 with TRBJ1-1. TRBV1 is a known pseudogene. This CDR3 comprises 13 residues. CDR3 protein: CTSSQEWRRGAFF. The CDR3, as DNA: TGCACCAGCAGCCAAGAATGGAGGAGGGGAGCTTTCTTT.

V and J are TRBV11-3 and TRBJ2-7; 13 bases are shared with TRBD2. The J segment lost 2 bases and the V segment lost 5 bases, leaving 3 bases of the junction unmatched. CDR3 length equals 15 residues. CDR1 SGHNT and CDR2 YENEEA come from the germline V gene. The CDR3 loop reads CASSPGLAGAYEQYF. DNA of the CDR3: TGTGCCAGCAGCCCTGGACTAGCGGGAGCCTACGAGCAGTACTTC.

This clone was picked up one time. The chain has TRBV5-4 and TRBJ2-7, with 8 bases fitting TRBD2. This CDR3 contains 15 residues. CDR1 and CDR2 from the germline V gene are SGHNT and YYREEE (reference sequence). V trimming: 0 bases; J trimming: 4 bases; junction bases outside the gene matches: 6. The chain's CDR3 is CASSLGREGPYEQYF. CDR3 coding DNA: TGTGCCAGCAGCTTGGGCCGGGAGGGACCGTACGAGCAGTACTTC.

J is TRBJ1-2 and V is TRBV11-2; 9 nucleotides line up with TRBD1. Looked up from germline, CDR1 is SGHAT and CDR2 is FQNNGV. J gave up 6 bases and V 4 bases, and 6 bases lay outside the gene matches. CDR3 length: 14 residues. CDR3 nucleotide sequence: TGTGCCAGCAGCTCCGGACAGGGGAGGGATGGCTACACCTTC. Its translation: CASSSGQGRDGYTF.

The CDR3 reads CASSFGGNTEAFF. CDR3 nucleotide sequence: TGTGCCAGCAGCTTTGGGGGGAACACTGAAGCTTTCTTT. The V gene is TRBV7-8, the J gene TRBJ1-1; the D gene is possibly TRBD1 (5 bases). CDR1 SGHVS and CDR2 FQNEAQ come from the germline V gene. There are 13 residues in the CDR3. The germline V and J ends were trimmed by 3 bases and 1 base, with 6 bases remaining between them. Full variable domain (rest looked up from reference TRBV7-8 and TRBJ1-1): GAGVSQSPRYKVAKRGQDVALRCDPISGHVSLFWYQQALGQGPEFLTYFQNEAQLDKSGLPSDRFFAERPEGSVSTLKIQRTQQEDSAVYLCASSFGGNTEAFFGQGTRLTVV.

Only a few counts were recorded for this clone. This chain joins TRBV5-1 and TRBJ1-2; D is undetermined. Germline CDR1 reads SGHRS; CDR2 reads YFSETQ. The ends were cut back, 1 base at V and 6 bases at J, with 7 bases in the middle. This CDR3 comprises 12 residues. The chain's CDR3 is CASSLNRDGYTF. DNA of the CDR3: TGCGCCAGCAGCTTGAATAGGGATGGCTACACCTTC.

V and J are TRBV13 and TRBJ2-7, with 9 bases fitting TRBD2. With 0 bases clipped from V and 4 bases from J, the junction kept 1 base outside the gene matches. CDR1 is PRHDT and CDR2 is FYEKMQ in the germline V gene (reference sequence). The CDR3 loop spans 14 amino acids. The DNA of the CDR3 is TGTGCCAGCAGCTTAGGACTAGCGGGTTACGAGCAGTACTTC. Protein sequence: CASSLGLAGYEQYF.

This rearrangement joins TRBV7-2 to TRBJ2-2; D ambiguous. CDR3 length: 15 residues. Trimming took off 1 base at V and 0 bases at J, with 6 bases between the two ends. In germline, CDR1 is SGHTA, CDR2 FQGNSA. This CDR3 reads CASSLGPANTGELFF. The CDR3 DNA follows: TGTGCCAGCAGCTTAGGCCCCGCGAACACCGGGGAGCTGTTTTTT.

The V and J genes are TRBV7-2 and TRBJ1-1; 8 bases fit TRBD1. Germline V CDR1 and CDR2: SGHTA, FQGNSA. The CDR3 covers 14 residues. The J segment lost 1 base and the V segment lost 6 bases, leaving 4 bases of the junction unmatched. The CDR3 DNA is TGTGCCAGCAGAAAAGGGACAGGGAACACTGAAGCTTTCTTT. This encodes CASRKGTGNTEAFF. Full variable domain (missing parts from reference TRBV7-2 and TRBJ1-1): GAGVSQSPSNKVTEKGKDVELRCDPISGHTALYWYRQSLGQGLEFLIYFQGNSAPDKSGLPSDRFSAERTGGSVSTLTIQRTQQEDSAVYLCASRKGTGNTEAFFGQGTRLTVV.

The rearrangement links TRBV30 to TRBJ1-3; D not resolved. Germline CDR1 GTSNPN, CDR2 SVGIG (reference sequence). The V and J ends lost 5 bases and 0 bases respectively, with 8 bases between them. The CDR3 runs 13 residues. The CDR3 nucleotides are TGTGCCTGGGACACTACCTCTGGAAACACCATATATTTT. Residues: CAWDTTSGNTIYF. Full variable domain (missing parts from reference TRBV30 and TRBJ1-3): SQTIHQWPATLVQPVGSPLSLECTVEGTSNPNLYWYRQAAGRGLQLLFYSVGIGQISSEVPQNLSASRPQDRQFILSSKKLLLSDSGFYLCAWDTTSGNTIYFGEGSWLTVV.

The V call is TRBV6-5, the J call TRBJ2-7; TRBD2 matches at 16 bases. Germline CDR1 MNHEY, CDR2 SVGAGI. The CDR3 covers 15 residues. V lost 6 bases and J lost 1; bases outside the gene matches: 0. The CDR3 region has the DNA TGTGCCAGCAGGGGACTAGCGGGGGGGTCCTACGAGCAGTACTTC. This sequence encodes CASRGLAGGSYEQYF.

The CDR3 DNA is TGTGCCAGTAGTTCCGGACAGCTCCGGGAGACCCAGTACTTC. Amino acid sequence: CASSSGQLRETQYF. This sequence joins TRBV19 and TRBJ2-5; possibly TRBD1 for D (6 bases). The V end was cut by 5 bases, the J end by 5 bases, with 15 bases between. Per the germline V gene, CDR1 is LNHDA and CDR2 is SQIVND (reference sequence). This CDR3 has 14 residues.

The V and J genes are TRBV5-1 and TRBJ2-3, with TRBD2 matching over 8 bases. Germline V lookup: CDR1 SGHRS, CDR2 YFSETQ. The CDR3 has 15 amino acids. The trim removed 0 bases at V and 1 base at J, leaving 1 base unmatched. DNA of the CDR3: TGCGCCAGCAGCTTGGCGGGAGGGGGCACAGATACGCAGTATTTT. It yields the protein CASSLAGGGTDTQYF.

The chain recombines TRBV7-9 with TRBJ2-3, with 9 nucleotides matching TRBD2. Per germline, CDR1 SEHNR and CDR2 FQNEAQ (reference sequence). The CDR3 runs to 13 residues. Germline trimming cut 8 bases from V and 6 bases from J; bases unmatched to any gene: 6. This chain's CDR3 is CASRYSGGDTQYF. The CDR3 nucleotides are TGTGCCAGCCGCTATAGCGGGGGTGATACGCAGTATTTT.

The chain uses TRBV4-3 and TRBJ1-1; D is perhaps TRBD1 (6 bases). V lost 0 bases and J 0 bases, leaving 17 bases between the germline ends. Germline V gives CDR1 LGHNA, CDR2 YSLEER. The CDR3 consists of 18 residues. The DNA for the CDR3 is TGCGCCAGCAGCCAAGATAACAGGGCAACGGCGATGAACACTGAAGCTTTCTTT. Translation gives CASSQDNRATAMNTEAFF.

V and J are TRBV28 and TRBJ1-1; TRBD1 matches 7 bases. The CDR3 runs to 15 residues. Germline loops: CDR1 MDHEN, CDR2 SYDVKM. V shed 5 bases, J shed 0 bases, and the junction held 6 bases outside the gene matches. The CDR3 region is CASSRPGGLNTEAFF. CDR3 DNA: TGTGCCAGCAGTCGACCAGGGGGACTGAACACTGAAGCTTTCTTT.

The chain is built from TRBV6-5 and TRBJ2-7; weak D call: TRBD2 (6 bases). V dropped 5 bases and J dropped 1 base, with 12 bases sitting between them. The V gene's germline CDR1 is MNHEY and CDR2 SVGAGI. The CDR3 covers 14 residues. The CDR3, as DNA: TGTGCCAGCAGTCCTCCGGGACTTTCCTACGAGCAGTACTTC. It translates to CASSPPGLSYEQYF.

The CDR3 DNA sequence: TGTGCCAGTAGTGACAGGACCGACACTGAAGCTTTCTTT. Translating it yields CASSDRTDTEAFF. This chain uses TRBV19 with TRBJ1-1; a possible D gene is TRBD1 (6 bases). Trimming left V 5 bases short and J 3 bases short, with 10 bases between. The CDR3 length is 13 residues. CDR1 and CDR2 from the germline V gene are LNHDA and SQIVND (reference sequence).

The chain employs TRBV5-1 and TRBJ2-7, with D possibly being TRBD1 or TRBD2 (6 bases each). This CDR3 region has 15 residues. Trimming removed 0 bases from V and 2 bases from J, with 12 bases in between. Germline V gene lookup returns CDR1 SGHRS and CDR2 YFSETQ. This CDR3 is CASSLVGGHTYEQYF. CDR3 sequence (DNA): TGCGCCAGCAGCTTGGTGGGGGGACATACCTACGAGCAGTACTTC.

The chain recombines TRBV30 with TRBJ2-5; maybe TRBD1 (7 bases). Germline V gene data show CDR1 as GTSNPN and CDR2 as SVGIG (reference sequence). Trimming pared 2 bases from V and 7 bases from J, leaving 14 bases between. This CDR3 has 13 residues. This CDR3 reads CAWSSGGRGTQYF. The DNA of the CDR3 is TGTGCCTGGAGTTCAGGGGGGCGGGGGACCCAGTACTTC. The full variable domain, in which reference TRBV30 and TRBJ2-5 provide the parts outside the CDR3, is SQTIHQWPATLVQPVGSPLSLECTVEGTSNPNLYWYRQAAGRGLQLLFYSVGIGQISSEVPQNLSASRPQDRQFILSSKKLLLSDSGFYLCAWSSGGRGTQYFGPGTRLLVL.

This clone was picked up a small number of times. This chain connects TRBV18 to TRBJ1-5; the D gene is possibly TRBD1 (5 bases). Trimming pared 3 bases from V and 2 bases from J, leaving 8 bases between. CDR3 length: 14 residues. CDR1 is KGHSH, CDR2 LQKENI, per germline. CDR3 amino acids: CASSPTDGNQPQHF. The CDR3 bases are TGTGCCAGCTCACCGACAGATGGCAATCAGCCCCAGCATTTT. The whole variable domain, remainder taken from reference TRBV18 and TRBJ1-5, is NAGVMQNPRHLVRRRGQEARLRCSPMKGHSHVYWYRQLPEEGLKFMVYLQKENIIDESGMPKERFSAEFPKEGPSILRIQQVVRGDSAAYFCASSPTDGNQPQHFGDGTRLSIL.

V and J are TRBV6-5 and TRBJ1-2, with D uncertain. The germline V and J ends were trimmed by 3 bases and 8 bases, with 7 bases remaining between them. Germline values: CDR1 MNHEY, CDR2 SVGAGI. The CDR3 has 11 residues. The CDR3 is CASSYDGGYTF. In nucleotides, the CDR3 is TGTGCCAGCAGTTATGACGGGGGCTACACCTTC.

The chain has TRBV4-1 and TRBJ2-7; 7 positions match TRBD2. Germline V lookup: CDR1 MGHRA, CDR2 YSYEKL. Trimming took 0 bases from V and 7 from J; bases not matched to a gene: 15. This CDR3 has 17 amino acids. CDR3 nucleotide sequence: TGCGCCAGCAGCCAAGATCCCCGGGGTGCGGGGGATGGGGAGCAGTACTTC. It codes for CASSQDPRGAGDGEQYF.